This T cell receptor (beta chain) was sequenced during a study of T cell responses to AZD1222 COVID-19 vaccine. Produced via immunoSEQ multiplex PCR; TCRdb's table is partial and in-frame only. Among some 120,000 clones listed, 70% to 85% were seen once. Germline CDR1 LGHNA, CDR2 YSLEER. V lost 4 bases to trimming and J lost 6 bases, with 19 bases between them. The CDR3 runs 15 residues. This material consisted of peripheral blood, taken on day 0 of AZD1222 vaccination. This TCR derives from an adult in good health. This chain connects TRBV4-3 to TRBJ2-7; D is undetermined. The CDR3 DNA reads TGCGCCAGCAGCCGGGATATTCGACCACCCTTCGAGCAGTACTTC. Residues: CASSRDIRPPFEQYF.